What follows are 27 T cell receptor beta chains derived from one specimen sequenced in a study of T cells after yellow fever vaccination. MiXCR, run by TCRdb on the 5' RACE reads, gives a single entry per CDR3 protein. This sample has approximately 260,000 distinct CDR3 sequences, with 10% to 15% found just once. The sequencing here drew on CD4+ T cells sorted from PBMCs, taken 45 days after the yellow fever booster vaccination. Source of these receptors: a man aged 25-45 years who received the YFV17D yellow fever vaccine.

In this sample, this clonotype turned up many times. This rearrangement joins TRBV5-1 to TRBJ2-3; D is undetermined. Germline V gives CDR1 SGHRS, CDR2 YFSETQ. Deletions cut 0 bases from V and 0 bases from J, with 5 bases between. The CDR3 extends over 14 amino acids. The CDR3 loop reads CASSLGASTDTQYF. Here the CDR3 DNA reads TGCGCCAGCAGCTTGGGTGCTAGCACAGATACGCAGTATTTT.

This clonotype has at least ten counts. This chain uses TRBV12-3 or TRBV12-4 with TRBJ2-4, with no clear D. Trimming took 1 base from V and 2 from J, leaving 6 bases between them. The CDR3 consists of 14 residues. The CDR3 DNA reads as TGTGCCAGCAGTTTAGAGTCCACCAAAAACATTCAGTACTTC. Amino acid sequence: CASSLESTKNIQYF.

This clonotype came up a few times. The rearrangement uses TRBV6-2 or TRBV6-3 and TRBJ1-1, with TRBD1 matching 10 bases. This CDR3 region has 15 residues. With V trimmed by 6 bases and J by 5 bases, 9 bases remained unmatched. Germline V gene data show CDR1 as MNHEY and CDR2 as SVGEGT. The CDR3 loop reads CASRNRQGANTEAFF. DNA of the CDR3: TGTGCCAGCAGAAACCGACAGGGGGCTAATACTGAAGCTTTCTTT.

The J gene is TRBJ1-4, the V gene TRBV28; a possible D gene is TRBD1 (5 bases). The CDR3 is 17 residues long. CDR1 MDHEN and CDR2 SYDVKM come from the germline V gene. V lost 4 bases and J lost 6, with 21 bases in between. In DNA form, the CDR3 reads TGTGCCAGCAGTTCCCCCCACAGGCCCTGGGGGGATGAAAAACTGTTTTTT. It is translated as CASSSPHRPWGDEKLFF.

In this sample, this clonotype turned up a few times. The V and J genes are TRBV29-1 and TRBJ2-1; 8 positions match TRBD2. The germline V gene encodes CDR1 SQVTM and CDR2 ANQGSEA. Losses at the gene ends were 8 bases for V and 6 bases for J; bases not matched to a gene: 6. CDR3 length: 12 amino acids. Here the CDR3 DNA reads TGCAGCTCACGCACTAGCGGCAATGAGCAGTTCTTC. This encodes CSSRTSGNEQFF.

Only a few counts were recorded for this clonotype. The chain combines TRBV5-1 with TRBJ1-1; TRBD1 is a possible D gene (5 bases). Germline lookup yields CDR1 SGHRS and CDR2 YFSETQ. The CDR3 contains 14 residues. V was cut by 0 bases and J by 2 bases, with 8 bases left in between. The CDR3 loop reads CASSLAWGNTEAFF. The CDR3 DNA follows: TGCGCCAGCAGCTTGGCGTGGGGCAACACTGAAGCTTTCTTT.

V gene TRBV12-3 or TRBV12-4 combines with J gene TRBJ2-2; 11 bases align to TRBD1. V trimming: 6 bases; J trimming: 7 bases; junction bases outside the gene matches: 7. The CDR3 length is 15 residues. The CDR3 DNA follows: TGTGCCAGCAGCCCGGACAGGGGGCGCGGCGGGGAGCTGTTTTTT. Its protein product is CASSPDRGRGGELFF.

The chain uses TRBV6-1 and TRBJ2-3; D not resolved. Trimming removed 6 bases at V and 5 bases at J, with 15 bases between. Per germline, CDR1 MNHNS and CDR2 SASEGT. The CDR3 length is 14 residues. The CDR3 reads CASSLSQAKDTQYF. CDR3 DNA: TGTGCCAGCAGCCTCAGCCAAGCTAAAGATACGCAGTATTTT.

The sample holds a few counts of this clonotype. The chain recombines TRBV9 with TRBJ2-5; a weak D match, TRBD1 (6 bases). The germline gives CDR1 SGDLS, CDR2 YYNGEE. CDR3 length: 15 residues. V dropped 0 bases and J dropped 1 base, with 10 bases sitting between them. This chain's CDR3 is CASSVATGFQETQYF. The CDR3 nucleotides are TGTGCCAGCAGCGTAGCTACAGGGTTCCAAGAGACCCAGTACTTC.

This clonotype was observed a few times. The rearrangement links TRBV4-3 to TRBJ2-1; 9 nucleotides agree with TRBD2. This CDR3 has 17 amino acids. The V gene's germline CDR1 is LGHNA and CDR2 YSLEER. Trimming cost V 1 base and J 5 bases; bases outside gene matches: 9. CDR3 region: CASSQGLSRLADNEQFF. CDR3 bases: TGCGCCAGCAGCCAAGGCCTTTCGAGACTAGCGGACAATGAGCAGTTCTTC.

This clonotype was counted only a few times. J is TRBJ2-7 and V is TRBV5-1; 10 nucleotides line up with TRBD2. Unmatched junction bases numbered 2, after V lost 0 bases and J lost 2 bases. Germline lookup yields CDR1 SGHRS and CDR2 YFSETQ. The CDR3 totals 15 residues. The CDR3 spells CASSLEAGGTYEQYF. DNA for the CDR3: TGCGCCAGCAGCTTGGAAGCGGGAGGGACCTACGAGCAGTACTTC.

CDR3: CASSFGQATYNEQFF. CDR3 coding DNA: TGTGCCAGCAGTTTCGGACAGGCAACCTACAATGAGCAGTTCTTC. J is TRBJ2-1 and V is TRBV12-3 or TRBV12-4, with 7 bases matching TRBD1. There are 15 residues in the CDR3. Trimming removed 3 bases from V and 2 bases from J; junction bases left unmatched: 4.

This clonotype was seen a few times. The V call is TRBV7-3, the J call TRBJ2-1; D gene uncertain. CDR3 size: 14 residues. Germline assignment: CDR1 SGHTA and CDR2 FQGTGA. V was trimmed by 2 bases and J by 7 bases, leaving 12 bases between them. The CDR3 loop is CASSLGRSLNEQFF. The DNA of the CDR3 is TGTGCCAGCAGCTTAGGAAGGAGCTTAAATGAGCAGTTCTTC. Full variable domain (missing parts from reference TRBV7-3 and TRBJ2-1): GAGVSQTPSNKVTEKGKYVELRCDPISGHTALYWYRQSLGQGPEFLIYFQGTGAADDSGLPNDRFFAVRPEGSVSTLKIQRTERGDSAVYLCASSLGRSLNEQFFGPGTRLTVL.

The chain employs TRBV7-2 and TRBJ2-5; D is possibly TRBD1 (6 bases). Germline V CDR1 and CDR2: SGHTA, FQGNSA. The CDR3 consists of 16 residues. Trimming took off 1 base at V and 1 base at J, with 13 bases between the two ends. The CDR3 nucleotides are TGTGCCAGCAGCTTAGGTCCCCCAGGGGCCCAAGAGACCCAGTACTTC. Residues: CASSLGPPGAQETQYF.

The V call is TRBV11-2, the J call TRBJ2-1, with 12 bases that match TRBD2. The CDR3 has 18 residues. From germline, CDR1 is SGHAT and CDR2 FQNNGV. J lost 4 bases, V lost 4 bases, and 11 bases had no gene match. This CDR3 is CASSWPPGLAGRYNEQFF. The DNA of the CDR3 is TGTGCCAGCAGCTGGCCACCGGGACTAGCGGGCCGATACAATGAGCAGTTCTTC.

The chain carries TRBV21-1 and TRBJ2-7; the table assigns TRBD1, which was not confirmed against the DNA. TRBV21-1 corresponds to a pseudogene. The CDR3 extends over 13 amino acids. This CDR3 reads CASSSTGTGKGYF. In DNA, the CDR3 is TGTGCCAGCAGCAGCACCGGGACAGGGAAGGGGTACTTC.

The rearrangement joins TRBV28 to TRBJ2-1; D ambiguous. Germline loops: CDR1 MDHEN, CDR2 SYDVKM. Trimming shortened V by 7 bases and J by 0 bases, and 16 bases separated the two germline ends. The CDR3 is made up of 16 amino acids. The CDR3 is CASTKGAPSSYNEQFF. CDR3 bases: TGTGCCAGCACCAAAGGAGCGCCGAGCTCCTACAATGAGCAGTTCTTC.

J is TRBJ2-1 and V is TRBV29-1; weak D call: TRBD2 (5 bases). V lost 4 bases to trimming and J lost 2 bases, with 6 bases between them. The V gene's germline CDR1 is SQVTM and CDR2 ANQGSEA. This CDR3 region has 12 residues. CDR3 sequence reads: CSVAGTYNEQFF. The DNA of the CDR3 is TGCAGCGTTGCCGGGACCTACAATGAGCAGTTCTTC.

The V and J genes are TRBV5-1 and TRBJ2-1; either TRBD1 or TRBD2 may fit D (5 bases each). In germline, CDR1 is SGHRS, CDR2 YFSETQ. CDR3 length equals 14 residues. The V and J ends lost 4 bases and 6 bases respectively, with 14 bases between them. The CDR3 loop is CASSPGSPGNEQFF. The CDR3 region has the DNA TGCGCCAGCAGCCCAGGGAGTCCTGGCAATGAGCAGTTCTTC.

The chain uses TRBV7-2 and TRBJ2-4; no clear D gene. The ends were cut back, 6 bases at V and 1 base at J, with 13 bases in the middle. Germline lookup yields CDR1 SGHTA and CDR2 FQGNSA. This CDR3 spans 15 amino acids. CDR3 nucleotide sequence: TGTGCCAGCAGTTCGCATGGTTCCGCCAAAAACATTCAGTACTTC. Its translation: CASSSHGSAKNIQYF.

V usage is TRBV24-1 and J usage is TRBJ2-2, with TRBD1 matching over 8 bases. This CDR3 has 17 amino acids. V was pared by 5 bases and J by 1 base, with 8 bases of the junction left unmatched. Germline V gives CDR1 KGHDR, CDR2 SFDVKD. The CDR3 sequence: CATSAGQGAKNTGELFF. In DNA, the CDR3 is TGTGCCACCAGTGCCGGGCAGGGGGCGAAGAACACCGGGGAGCTGTTTTTT.

The chain carries TRBV7-9 and TRBJ2-5; TRBD1 matches 9 bases. V was pared by 4 bases and J by 1 base, with 7 bases of the junction left unmatched. CDR1 and CDR2 from the germline V gene are SEHNR and FQNEAQ (reference sequence). This CDR3 spans 16 amino acids. The CDR3 sequence: CASSSGTGPFQETQYF. The CDR3 nucleotides read TGTGCCAGCAGCTCCGGGACAGGGCCCTTCCAAGAGACCCAGTACTTC.

This clonotype came up a few times. The chain couples TRBV5-1 to TRBJ1-1, with no clear D. The CDR3 extends over 13 amino acids. V was cut by 7 bases and J by 1 base, with 11 bases left in between. The germline CDR1 and CDR2 sequences are SGHRS and YFSETQ. The CDR3 here is CASERDRNTEAFF. Here the CDR3 DNA reads TGCGCCAGCGAGCGGGATCGGAACACTGAAGCTTTCTTT.

The sample holds a few counts of this clonotype. The chain is built from TRBV5-1 and TRBJ2-7; D gene uncertain. CDR3 length: 12 residues. Trimming stripped 4 bases from V and 2 bases from J, with 7 bases between. Germline values: CDR1 SGHRS, CDR2 YFSETQ. Here the CDR3 reads CASSPSTYEQYF. The DNA of the CDR3 is TGCGCCAGCAGCCCATCTACCTACGAGCAGTACTTC.

This rearrangement joins TRBV12-3 or TRBV12-4 to TRBJ2-3, with D possibly TRBD2 on 6 matching bases. The germline V and J ends were trimmed by 11 bases and 0 bases, with 24 bases remaining between them. The CDR3 sequence is 17 residues long. The CDR3 bases are TGTGCCTTCACCTCCCCCGGGACTCCTACTAGCACAGATACGCAGTATTTT. Residues: CAFTSPGTPTSTDTQYF.

The gene calls are TRBV20-1 and TRBJ2-4; TRBD2 matches at 7 bases. Germline V gene sequence: CDR1 DFQATT, CDR2 SNEGSKA (reference sequence). Trimming took 3 bases from V and 1 from J; bases not matched to a gene: 3. This CDR3 contains 14 residues. In nucleotides, the CDR3 is TGCAGTGCTAGGGAGGGAGGGGCCAAAAACATTCAGTACTTC. Protein sequence: CSAREGGAKNIQYF.

This clonotype was observed a few times. This rearrangement joins TRBV4-2 to TRBJ2-6, with unresolved D. This CDR3 is 19 amino acids long. The germline V gene has CDR1 LGHNA and CDR2 YNFKEQ. V was clipped by 4 bases and J by 0 bases, with 19 bases between them. CDR3 loop: CASSLLTDRANSGANVLTF. DNA for the CDR3: TGTGCCAGCAGCCTTCTTACTGACCGAGCCAACTCTGGGGCCAACGTCCTGACTTTC.